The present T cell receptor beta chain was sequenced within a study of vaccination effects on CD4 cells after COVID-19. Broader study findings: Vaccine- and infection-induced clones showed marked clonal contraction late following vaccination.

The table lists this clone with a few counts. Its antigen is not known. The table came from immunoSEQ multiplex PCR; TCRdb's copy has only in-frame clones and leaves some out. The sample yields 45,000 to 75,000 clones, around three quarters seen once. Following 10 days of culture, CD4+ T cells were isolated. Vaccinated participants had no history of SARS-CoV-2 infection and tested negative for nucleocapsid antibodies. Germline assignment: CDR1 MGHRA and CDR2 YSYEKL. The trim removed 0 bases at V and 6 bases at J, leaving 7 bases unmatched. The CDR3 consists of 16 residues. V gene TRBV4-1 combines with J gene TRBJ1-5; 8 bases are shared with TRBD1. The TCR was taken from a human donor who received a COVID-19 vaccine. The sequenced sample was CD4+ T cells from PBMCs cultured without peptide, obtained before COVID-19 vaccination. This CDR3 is CASSQDGAGGTQPQHF. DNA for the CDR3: TGCGCCAGCAGCCAAGATGGAGCAGGGGGCACTCAGCCCCAGCATTTT.